Detailed here is one T cell receptor (beta chain). Germline loops: CDR1 LGHDT, CDR2 YNNKEL (reference sequence). The germline V and J ends were trimmed by 2 bases and 10 bases, with 15 bases remaining between them. The CDR3 length is 15 residues. The data were obtained in a study of blood T cell repertoires in COVID-19. Measured with immunoSEQ multiplex PCR; TCRdb has only the in-frame clones, and not every one. The profile covers around 240,000 clones, with approximately 83% appearing a single time and around 1.8% taken by the ten largest. The receptor's source is a woman aged 50 to 60 who had recovered from COVID-19. V gene TRBV3-1 (or the pseudogene TRBV3-2) combines with J gene TRBJ1-6, with D maybe TRBD1 (5 bases). Source material: PBMCs or T cells enriched from blood (not recorded which). The CDR3: CASSQRGGERSPLHF. DNA for the CDR3: TGTGCCAGCAGCCAACGTGGGGGGGAAAGATCACCCCTCCACTTT.